This TCR beta chain was recovered during a study of synovial regulatory T cells in juvenile arthritis. On this clone: The target antigen is unknown.

Generated by immunoSEQ multiplex PCR, the TCRdb table keeps only in-frame clones and is missing some. The repertoire table contains about 9,900 clones. Study-wide points: TCR diversity was lower in inflammation-associated blood Treg cells than in other blood Treg cells.

CDR3 length equals 15 residues. No DNA accompanies this entry. Germline V lookup: CDR1 MNHNS, CDR2 SASEGT. The receptor's source is a donor under 30 with juvenile idiopathic arthritis. Sequenced input: Treg cells from blood. As to subset: HLA-DR+ inflammation-associated blood Treg cells. The chain joins TRBV6-1 to TRBJ2-7. The CDR3 sequence is CASTLHGASMDEQYF.